Presented here are 8 T cell receptor beta chains from one specimen sequenced in a study of cytomegalovirus exposure and HLA in healthy donors. Assay: immunoSEQ multiplex PCR; the TCRdb copy retains only in-frame clones and omits some. Here the sample spans 190,000 or so clones, around 82% being singletons. What was sequenced was PBMCs. Source of these receptors: a woman aged 18-35 years in good health and CMV-seropositive.

This clone was counted between two and nine times. The rearrangement joins TRBV2 to TRBJ2-2; 8 bases match TRBD2. V was clipped by 6 bases and J by 6 bases; unmatched bases: 9. The CDR3 runs 15 residues. Germline V gene sequence: CDR1 SNHLY, CDR2 FYNNEI. As DNA, the CDR3 is TGTGCCAGCAGCCCACGGGGGGGATATCCCGGGGAGCTGTTTTTT. It specifies CASSPRGGYPGELFF. Variable domain in full (rest from reference TRBV2 and TRBJ2-2): EPEVTQTPSHQVTQMGQEVILRCVPISNHLYFYWYRQILGQKVEFLVSFYNNEISEKSEIFDDQFSVERPDGSNFTLKIRSTKLEDSAMYFCASSPRGGYPGELFFGEGSRLTVL.

The CDR3 DNA reads as TGCGCCAGCAGCCACGGGACACCTCAGGGGGAGCAGTACTTC. This gives the protein CASSHGTPQGEQYF. The genes are TRBV4-1 and TRBJ2-7; possibly TRBD1 for D (6 bases). This CDR3 has 14 residues. V lost 3 bases and J 7 bases, leaving 16 bases between the germline ends. Germline V gene data show CDR1 as MGHRA and CDR2 as YSYEKL.

V usage is TRBV7-2 and J usage is TRBJ2-3, with D possibly being TRBD1 (6 bases). The CDR3 totals 15 residues. Trimming removed 5 bases from V and 1 base from J, with 13 bases in between. Germline lookup yields CDR1 SGHTA and CDR2 FQGNSA. The CDR3 nucleotides read TGTGCCAGCAGCCCCCGTAAGGGGGGCACAGATACGCAGTATTTT. This sequence encodes CASSPRKGGTDTQYF. Complete variable domain (other parts from reference TRBV7-2 and TRBJ2-3): GAGVSQSPSNKVTEKGKDVELRCDPISGHTALYWYRQSLGQGLEFLIYFQGNSAPDKSGLPSDRFSAERTGGSVSTLTIQRTQQEDSAVYLCASSPRKGGTDTQYFGPGTRLTVL.

The V and J genes are TRBV29-1 and TRBJ1-1; no firm D call. The CDR3 length is 13 residues. From germline, CDR1 is SQVTM and CDR2 ANQGSEA. Trimming removed 3 bases at V and 1 base at J, with 9 bases between. The CDR3 bases are TGCAGCGTTGATTCGGGAGAGAACACTGAAGCTTTCTTT. The encoded protein is CSVDSGENTEAFF.

The chain links TRBV7-9 to TRBJ2-4; TRBD1 matches 7 bases. CDR1 and CDR2 from the germline V gene are SEHNR and FQNEAQ (reference sequence). Trimming at V came to 2 bases and at J to 2 bases, leaving 6 bases not matched to a gene. CDR3 length equals 16 residues. CDR3 in DNA: TGTGCCAGCAGCTTATTCGAGGGGGCTTCCAAAAACATTCAGTACTTC. Its translation: CASSLFEGASKNIQYF.

The CDR3 protein is CASSLRGNYGYTF. In DNA, the CDR3 is TGTGCCAGCAGTTTAAGGGGAAACTATGGCTACACCTTC. The V gene is TRBV27, the J gene TRBJ1-2; D is perhaps TRBD1 (5 bases). This CDR3 comprises 13 residues. Trimming shortened V by 2 bases and J by 2 bases, and 6 bases separated the two germline ends. Germline V lookup: CDR1 MNHEY, CDR2 SMNVEV (reference sequence).

The chain has TRBV2 and TRBJ1-5, with 7 bases matching TRBD1. The CDR3 consists of 14 residues. Germline V gene lookup returns CDR1 SNHLY and CDR2 FYNNEI. The ends lost 9 bases at V and 3 bases at J; junction bases unmatched: 8. As DNA, the CDR3 is TGTGCCAGTGAGGGGACAGAGAACAATCAGCCCCAGCATTTT. Protein: CASEGTENNQPQHF.

This clone was picked up a small number of times. The chain is built from TRBV5-1 and TRBJ1-2, with 9 nucleotides matching TRBD1. Looked up from germline, CDR1 is SGHRS and CDR2 is YFSETQ. The CDR3 runs 15 residues. With 4 bases clipped from V and 6 bases from J, the junction kept 10 bases outside the gene matches. CDR3 protein: CASSRRQGVLDGYTF. DNA of the CDR3: TGCGCCAGCAGCCGACGACAGGGGGTCCTCGATGGCTACACCTTC.